This TCR beta chain was observed in a study of shared clonotypes between healthy human individuals. Study results and caveats: Lower generation probabilities were found for non-shared clonotypes than for those shared by all four donors. The authors expected sequencing depth to affect clonotype sharing among donors.

Original processing notes: Junction-only sequences produced by ImmunoSEQ had no quality scores, so filtering differed. Repertoires were generated with immunoSEQ multiplex PCR, while TCRdb's copy carries only in-frame clones and drops some. Clone size and V and J calls were adopted from that table, with D and trimming inferred from the DNA. The sample has about 2 million clones, less than 95% seen once; the top ten hold about 1.1%. A word on this clone: Its antigen is unidentified.

CD45RO-negative, CCR7-positively selected cells formed the naive CD8 fraction, excluding terminally differentiated effector memory CD45RA+ cells. CDR3 length: 13 amino acids. Germline V gene lookup returns CDR1 SEHNR and CDR2 FQNEAQ (reference sequence). Trimming left V 6 bases short and J 1 base short, with 10 bases between. Sequenced input: naive CD8+ T cells sorted from blood. J is TRBJ2-7 and V is TRBV7-9; D remains ambiguous. This TCR was recovered from a man aged 18-30 years in good health. CDR3 amino acids: CASSTSNSYEQYF. In DNA, the CDR3 is TGTGCCAGCAGTACCTCGAATTCCTACGAGCAGTACTTC.